This is a list of T cell receptor beta chains from one sample in a study of blood T cell repertoires in COVID-19. Clones were sequenced by immunoSEQ multiplex PCR, and TCRdb holds only the in-frame ones, with some missing. The sample carries approximately 150,000 clones, 89% recorded once. The material sequenced was peripheral blood. The receptors originated from a human donor in a cohort sampled during active COVID-19. Both conserved end residues are part of each CDR3. The D gene is left open where the match is weak. Not all rows give a size; the values are once, few, many and, for expanded clones, a class.

size	V	J	D	DNA	CDR3
NA	TRBV4-1	TRBJ1-6	NA	TGCGCCAGCAGCCAACGAGGGAAAAATTCACCCCTCCACTTT	CASSQRGKNSPLHF
NA	TRBV28	TRBJ2-7	TRBD1	TGTGCCAGCACCACCGGACAGGGGGCGCGGGAGCAGTACTTC	CASTTGQGAREQYF
NA	TRBV5-5	TRBJ2-2	TRBD2	TGTGCCAGCAGCCCCCTAGCGGGTCTTAACACCGGGGAGCTGTTTTTT	CASSPLAGLNTGELFF
once	TRBV4-2	TRBJ1-4	NA	TGTGCCAGCAGCCCCCCGGTAGGGAGCGATGAAAAACTGTTTTTT	CASSPPVGSDEKLFF
few	TRBV20-1	TRBJ2-7	TRBD1	TGCAGTGCTAGTTTACTTGGGACAGTTACCTACGAGCAGTACTTC	CSASLLGTVTYEQYF
NA	TRBV4-2	TRBJ2-5	NA	TGTGCCAGCAGCCAATCCCCGGTGGTTAGCCAAGAGACCCAGTACTTC	CASSQSPVVSQETQYF
NA	TRBV6-4	TRBJ1-4	TRBD1	TGTGCCAGCAGGGGAACCAAACAGGGGAGGATAGACGAAAAACTGTTTTTT	CASRGTKQGRIDEKLFF
NA	TRBV4-1	TRBJ1-2	NA	TGCGCCAGCAGCCAAGATAGGGAGCGTCTAGGCTATGGCTACACCTTC	CASSQDRERLGYGYTF
NA	TRBV9	TRBJ2-7	TRBD1	TGTGCCAGCAGCTCGGGGGCAGGGGGCACCTACGAGCAGTACTTC	CASSSGAGGTYEQYF
NA	TRBV7-2	TRBJ1-2	NA	TGTGCCAGCAGCCCGACTTTCGGCGGTGGGGGGGGACGCATTGATGGCTACACCTTC	CASSPTFGGGGGRIDGYTF
NA	TRBV6-5	TRBJ2-7	TRBD1	TGTGCCAGCACTAGGGGACAGGAGTACTACGAGCAGTACTTC	CASTRGQEYYEQYF
NA	TRBV5-1	TRBJ2-7	NA	TGCGCCAGCAGCTTGGTAAGCGCGGGGGCCCGGGAGCAGTACTTC	CASSLVSAGAREQYF
NA	TRBV12-3/TRBV12-4	TRBJ2-1	NA	TGTGCCAGCAGGCCCAGTCACTACAATGAGCAGTTCTTC	CASRPSHYNEQFF
NA	TRBV9	TRBJ2-7	TRBD1	TGTGCCAGCAGCCAAAACAGGGGCGAGCAGTACTTC	CASSQNRGEQYF
NA	TRBV6-2/TRBV6-3	TRBJ2-7	NA	TGTGCCAGCAGTTTTCTCTACGAGCAGTACTTC	CASSFLYEQYF
NA	TRBV5-1	TRBJ2-2	NA	TGCGCCAGCAGTTTAACTGGAGCTCCCGTTTCCGGGGAGCTGTTTTTT	CASSLTGAPVSGELFF
NA	TRBV24-1	TRBJ1-1	TRBD1	TGTGCCACCAGTGATTTGGGACAGGGTTGGTCCACTGAAGCTTTCTTT	CATSDLGQGWSTEAFF
NA	TRBV7-9	TRBJ2-3	TRBD1	TGTGCCAGCAGCCTCGGACAGGGGAGCACAGATACGCAGTATTTT	CASSLGQGSTDTQYF
NA	TRBV6-6	TRBJ2-3	NA	TGTGCCAGCAGTCCCGGTATTAGCGGACACACAGATACGCAGTATTTT	CASSPGISGHTDTQYF
NA	TRBV5-1	TRBJ2-5	NA	TGCGCCAGCAGCCAGTCTAGGGACTCGGAGACCCAGTACTTC	CASSQSRDSETQYF
NA	TRBV2	TRBJ2-3	TRBD2	TGTGCCAGCCTAAAATTGGCGGGGGGGCGAGATACGCAGTATTTT	CASLKLAGGRDTQYF
NA	TRBV6-5	TRBJ2-5	NA	TGTGCCAGCAGTTACTCGGTGGTGGCAGAGACCCAGTACTTC	CASSYSVVAETQYF
NA	TRBV18	TRBJ2-2	NA	TGTGCCAGCTCAGCAGGGACTGCGTTAACGAACACCGGGGAGCTGTTTTTT	CASSAGTALTNTGELFF
NA	TRBV7-2	TRBJ2-7	NA	TGTGCCAGCAGCTCCGGGCCAGGGGACGAGCAGTACTTC	CASSSGPGDEQYF
NA	TRBV19	TRBJ2-6	NA	TGTGCCAGTAGTAGCTTTCTGGGGCCAAACGTCCTGACTTTC	CASSSFLGPNVLTF
NA	TRBV4-3	TRBJ2-1	TRBD1	TGCGCCAGCAGCCAAGTTTGGGACAGGGGTTCCTATGAGCAGTTCTTC	CASSQVWDRGSYEQFF
NA	TRBV2	TRBJ1-2	TRBD1	TGTGCCAGCAGCTATAGAACCGGGACAGGGCATGGCTACACCTTC	CASSYRTGTGHGYTF
NA	TRBV7-3	TRBJ2-1	TRBD2	TGTGCCAGCAGCTCCCGACTAGCCTCGGGTGAGCAGTTCTTC	CASSSRLASGEQFF
NA	TRBV10-2	TRBJ2-1	TRBD2	TGCGCCAGCACCGGAGCGGGGCTTCCCAATGAGCAGTTCTTC	CASTGAGLPNEQFF
NA	TRBV27	TRBJ2-1	NA	TGTGCCAGCAGTCCCCGAGGAGGGAATGAGCAGTTCTTC	CASSPRGGNEQFF
NA	TRBV7-9	TRBJ1-1	TRBD1	TGTGCCAGCAGCTTAGGACAGGGCCGCATGAACACTGAAGCTTTCTTT	CASSLGQGRMNTEAFF
NA	TRBV2	TRBJ2-3	NA	TGTGCCAGCACTCGACATAGCACAGATACGCAGTATTTT	CASTRHSTDTQYF
NA	TRBV9	TRBJ2-1	TRBD1	TGTGCCAGCAGCCCGCGACAGGGAGTCTACAATGAGCAGTTCTTC	CASSPRQGVYNEQFF
NA	TRBV5-5	TRBJ2-3	NA	TGTGCCAGCAGCCTGAACCTACAGGGGAGGACAGATACGCAGTATTTT	CASSLNLQGRTDTQYF
NA	TRBV13	TRBJ1-6	TRBD1	TGTGCCAGCAGCCCTGACAGGGGAAACTCCTATAATTCACCCCTCCACTTT	CASSPDRGNSYNSPLHF
NA	TRBV7-6	TRBJ2-5	TRBD2	TGTGCCAGCAGCCCTACGACTAGCGGCCAAGAGACCCAGTACTTC	CASSPTTSGQETQYF
NA	TRBV3-1/TRBV3-2	TRBJ1-1	NA	TGTGCCAGCAGCCAATCGGGCACTGAAGCTTTCTTT	CASSQSGTEAFF
NA	TRBV7-2	TRBJ2-7	TRBD2	TGTGCCAGCAGCTTAGTGAACGGGGGGGTCTACGAGCAGTACTTC	CASSLVNGGVYEQYF
NA	TRBV6-2/TRBV6-3	TRBJ1-6	NA	TGTGCCAGCAGTTACTCGACAGATAATTCACCCCTCCACTTT	CASSYSTDNSPLHF
NA	TRBV6-2/TRBV6-3	TRBJ2-1	TRBD1	TGTGCCAGCAGCCTCGAAGGGACAGGGATCAATGAGCAGTTCTTC	CASSLEGTGINEQFF
NA	TRBV2	TRBJ2-5	NA	TGTGCCAGCCCGAGAGGGTCAGGGGCCCTCCAAGAGACCCAGTACTTC	CASPRGSGALQETQYF
NA	TRBV6-2/TRBV6-3	TRBJ1-6	TRBD1	TGTGCCAGCAGTTACACCCGGACAGGTGGATCACCCCTCCACTTT	CASSYTRTGGSPLHF
NA	TRBV3-1/TRBV3-2	TRBJ2-7	NA	TGTGCCAGCAGCCAAAAGGAGTACGAGCAGTACTTC	CASSQKEYEQYF
NA	TRBV29-1	TRBJ2-5	TRBD1	TGCAGCGTTGACAGGGGGCGAGAGACCCAGTACTTC	CSVDRGRETQYF
few	TRBV19	TRBJ2-5	TRBD1	TGTGCCAGTACCCAGTCAGGGGGCGAGACCCAGTACTTC	CASTQSGGETQYF
NA	TRBV5-6	TRBJ2-7	TRBD2	TGTGCCAGCAGCCCAGGGACTAGCGGGGGCACCTACGAGCAGTACTTC	CASSPGTSGGTYEQYF
NA	TRBV6-1	TRBJ1-2	NA	TGTGCCAGCAGTGAAGCCACCCAGGGGCACTATAACTATGGCTACACCTTC	CASSEATQGHYNYGYTF
NA	TRBV9	TRBJ2-3	NA	TGTGCCAGCAGCGTAGATGGGACTAGCACAGATACGCAGTATTTT	CASSVDGTSTDTQYF
NA	TRBV5-1	TRBJ2-1	NA	TGCGCCAGCAACGGCGGGGAGGCCTACAATGAGCAGTTCTTC	CASNGGEAYNEQFF